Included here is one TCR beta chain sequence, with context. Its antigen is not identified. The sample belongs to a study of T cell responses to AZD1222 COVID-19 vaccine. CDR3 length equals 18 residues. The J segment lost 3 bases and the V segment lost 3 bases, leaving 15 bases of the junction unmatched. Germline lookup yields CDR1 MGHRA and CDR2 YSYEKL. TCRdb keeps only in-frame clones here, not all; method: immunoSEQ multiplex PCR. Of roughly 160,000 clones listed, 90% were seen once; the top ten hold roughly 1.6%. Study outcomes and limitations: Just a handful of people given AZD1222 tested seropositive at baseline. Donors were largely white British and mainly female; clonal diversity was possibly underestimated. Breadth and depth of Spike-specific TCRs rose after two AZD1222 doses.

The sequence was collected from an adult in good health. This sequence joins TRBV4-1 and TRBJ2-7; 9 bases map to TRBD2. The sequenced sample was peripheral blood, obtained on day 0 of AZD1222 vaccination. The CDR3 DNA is TGCGCCAGCAGCCAGATGGCGGGGGGGCCCTTCCGCTTCTACGAGCAGTACTTC. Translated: CASSQMAGGPFRFYEQYF.